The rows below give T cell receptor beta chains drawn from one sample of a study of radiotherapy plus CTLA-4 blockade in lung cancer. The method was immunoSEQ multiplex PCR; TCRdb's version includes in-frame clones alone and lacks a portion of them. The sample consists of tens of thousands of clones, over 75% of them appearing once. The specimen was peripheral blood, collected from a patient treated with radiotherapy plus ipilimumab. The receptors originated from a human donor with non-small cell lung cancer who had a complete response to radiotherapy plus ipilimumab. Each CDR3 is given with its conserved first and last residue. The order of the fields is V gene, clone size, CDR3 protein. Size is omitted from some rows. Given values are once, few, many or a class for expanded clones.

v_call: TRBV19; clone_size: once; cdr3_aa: CASTPRRNGNYGYTF
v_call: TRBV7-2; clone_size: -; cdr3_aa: CASSLAMGAYTDTQYF
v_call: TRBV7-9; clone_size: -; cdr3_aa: CASSPTDSYGYTF
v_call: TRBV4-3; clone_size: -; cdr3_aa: CASRRSVSSYNEQFF
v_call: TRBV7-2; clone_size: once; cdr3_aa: CASSLRGSTDTQYF
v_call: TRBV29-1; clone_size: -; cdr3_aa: CSVAPTRSETQYF
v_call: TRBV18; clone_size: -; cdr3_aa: CASSPTRGLSVDQPQHF
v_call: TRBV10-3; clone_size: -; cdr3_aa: CAISESAGPGANVLTF
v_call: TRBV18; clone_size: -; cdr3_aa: CASSPGADREGYTF
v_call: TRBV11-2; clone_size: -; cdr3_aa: CASSLGGREAFF
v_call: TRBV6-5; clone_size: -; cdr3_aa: CASSYSSGLNQPQHF
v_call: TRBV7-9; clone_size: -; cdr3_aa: CASSWRETNEKLFF
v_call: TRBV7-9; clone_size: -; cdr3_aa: CASRQTGLRAFF
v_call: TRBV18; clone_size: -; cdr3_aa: CASSLGLAGATGELFF
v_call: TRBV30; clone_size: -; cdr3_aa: CAWSKQGRNQPQHF
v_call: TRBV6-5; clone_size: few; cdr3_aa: CASSYQSGGREQYF
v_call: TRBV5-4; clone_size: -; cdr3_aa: CASSLHQETQYF
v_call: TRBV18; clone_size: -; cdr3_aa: CASSPNSNQPQHF
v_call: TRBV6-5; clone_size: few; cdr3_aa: CASSYEGVAGNTIYF
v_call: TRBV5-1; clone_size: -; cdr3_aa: CASSANAGTGGVGYTF
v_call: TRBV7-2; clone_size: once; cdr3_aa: CASSSRGRETQYF
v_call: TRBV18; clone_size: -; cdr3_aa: CASSPPAGNTEAFF
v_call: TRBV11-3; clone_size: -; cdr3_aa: CASSLNSKETQYF
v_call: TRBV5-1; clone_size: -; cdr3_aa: CASSLLGGTEAFF
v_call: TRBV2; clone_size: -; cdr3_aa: CASSAQPDTEAFF
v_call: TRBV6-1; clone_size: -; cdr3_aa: CASLKSGAGGNEQYF
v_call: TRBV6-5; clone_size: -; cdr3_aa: CASSYNRNTEAFF
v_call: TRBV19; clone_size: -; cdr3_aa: CASKSGQINTGELFF
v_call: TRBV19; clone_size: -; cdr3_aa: CASRQGFGYTF
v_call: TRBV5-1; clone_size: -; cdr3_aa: CASSSTGDSNQPQHF
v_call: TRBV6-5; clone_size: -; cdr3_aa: CASSYPSRTDTQYF
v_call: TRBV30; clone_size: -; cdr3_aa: CAWSAGTGGQADTQYF
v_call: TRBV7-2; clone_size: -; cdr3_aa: CASRDTNEETQYF
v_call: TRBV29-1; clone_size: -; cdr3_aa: CSVAGNSNQPQHF
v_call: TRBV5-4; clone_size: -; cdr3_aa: CASSSSGGLRDTEAFF
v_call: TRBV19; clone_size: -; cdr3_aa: CASSGQHNQPQHF
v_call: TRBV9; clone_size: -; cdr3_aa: CASSEGGQSEKLFF
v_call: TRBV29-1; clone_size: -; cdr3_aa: CSAKDRERYGYTF
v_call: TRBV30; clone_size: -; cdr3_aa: CARTRAGVSYNEQFF
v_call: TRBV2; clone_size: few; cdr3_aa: CASSEALGGVRTGAFF
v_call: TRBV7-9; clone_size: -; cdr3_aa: CASDMGVRATEAFF
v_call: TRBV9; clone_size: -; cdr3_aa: CASTTGQPNTGELFF
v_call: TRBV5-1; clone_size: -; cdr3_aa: CASSPDRGRHDEQFF
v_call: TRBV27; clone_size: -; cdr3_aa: CASSLYDTYNEQFF
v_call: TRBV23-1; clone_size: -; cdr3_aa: CASSQWQGTSGRTNNEQFF
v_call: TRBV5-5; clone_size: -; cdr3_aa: CASSFGGAANYGYTF
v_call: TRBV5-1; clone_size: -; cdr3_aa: CASSLVPGANTGELFF
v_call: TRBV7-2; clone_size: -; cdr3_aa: CASSLAHYEQYF
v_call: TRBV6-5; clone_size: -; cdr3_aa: CASSPHTEAFF
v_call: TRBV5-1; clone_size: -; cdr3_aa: CASSLVGTGGEETQYF
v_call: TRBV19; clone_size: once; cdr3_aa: CASSEEAGETQYF
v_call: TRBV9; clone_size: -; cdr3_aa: CASSVAPGQGSYGYTF
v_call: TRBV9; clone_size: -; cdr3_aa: CASSAPTGLAGVRAHNEQFF
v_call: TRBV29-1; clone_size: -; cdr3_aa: CSSSGTRGETGELFF
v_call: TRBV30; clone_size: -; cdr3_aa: CACRLNNSPLHF